This T cell receptor beta chain was retrieved from a study of T-cell reconstitution after alpha-beta-depleted transplantation in children. The authors prepared the TCRbeta library with unique molecular identifiers. TCRdb recomputed calls from the PCR reads with MiXCR, one row per CDR3 protein. This sample has just over 350,000 distinct CDR3 sequences, with roughly 14% found just once. Germline lookup yields CDR1 LNHDA and CDR2 SQIVND (reference sequence). The CDR3 is 15 residues long. The ends lost 3 bases at V and 8 bases at J; junction bases unmatched: 9. This clonotype showed up many times. This sample comprised PBMCs, obtained from the stem cell graft. The V and J genes are TRBV19 and TRBJ2-1; 8 bases map to TRBD2. The receptor comes from a human donor who donated a stem cell graft to a child with Fanconi anemia. The CDR3 DNA is TGTGCCAGTAGTATTAGCGGGGCGACCAGCGATGAGCAGTTCTTC. Protein sequence: CASSISGATSDEQFF.